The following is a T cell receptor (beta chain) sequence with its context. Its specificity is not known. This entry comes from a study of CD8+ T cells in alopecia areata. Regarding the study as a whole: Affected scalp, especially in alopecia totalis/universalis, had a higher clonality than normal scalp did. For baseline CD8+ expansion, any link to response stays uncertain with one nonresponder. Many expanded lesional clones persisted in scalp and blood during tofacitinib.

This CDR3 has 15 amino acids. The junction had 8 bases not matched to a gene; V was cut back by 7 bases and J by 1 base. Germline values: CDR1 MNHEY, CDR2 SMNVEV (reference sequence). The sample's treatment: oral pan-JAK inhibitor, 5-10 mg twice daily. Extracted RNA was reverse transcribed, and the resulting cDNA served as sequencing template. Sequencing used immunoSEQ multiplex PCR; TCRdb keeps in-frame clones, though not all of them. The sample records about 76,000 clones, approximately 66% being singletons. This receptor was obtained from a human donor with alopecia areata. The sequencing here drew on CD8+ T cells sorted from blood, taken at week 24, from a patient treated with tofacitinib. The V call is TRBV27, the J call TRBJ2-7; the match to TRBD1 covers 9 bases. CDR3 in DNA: TGTGCCAGCAAACCGGGACAGGGAGCTTCCTACGAGCAGTACTTC. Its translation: CASKPGQGASYEQYF.